This TCR beta chain is drawn from a study of blood T cell repertoires in COVID-19. Clones were sequenced by immunoSEQ multiplex PCR, and TCRdb holds only the in-frame ones, with some missing. The sample lists 150,000 or so clones; approximately 90% were seen once. The germline V gene has CDR1 MDHEN and CDR2 SYDVKM. Trimming took 2 bases from V and 2 from J; bases not matched to a gene: 17. The CDR3 extends over 20 amino acids. The V gene is TRBV28, the J gene TRBJ1-5; 8 bases are shared with TRBD1. This TCR came from a human donor in a cohort sampled during active COVID-19. Sequenced: peripheral blood. Here the CDR3 DNA reads TGTGCCAGCAGTTTAGGGGGCGGACAGGGAGGTAATTACGGCAATCAGCCCCAGCATTTT. Amino acids: CASSLGGGQGGNYGNQPQHF.